Only one count was recorded for the clone carrying this T cell receptor beta chain. The assay was immunoSEQ multiplex PCR, and TCRdb's table has in-frame clones only and misses some. The sample has around 260,000 clones; about 81% are singletons. The sample comes from a study of blood T cell repertoires in COVID-19. Study summary: Sources were T cells, B-cell-depleted T cells, or PBMCs; the material itself was cDNA or gDNA.

CDR1 and CDR2 (germline): SEHNR, FQNEAQ (reference sequence). Trimming took 5 bases from V and 5 from J, leaving 21 bases between them. CDR3 length: 16 residues. Participants, about 18 to 90 years old, spanned fewer than 25 US areas. Cohorts were determined from participant-reported clinical history. Input material: PBMCs or T cells enriched from blood (not recorded which). The TCR originated in a man under 40 with acute COVID-19. The gene calls are TRBV7-9 and TRBJ1-1, with D unresolved. The DNA for the CDR3 is TGTGCCAGCAGCCTCGGGATAGGGAGCTTGTCGACTGAAGCTTTCTTT. This translates into CASSLGIGSLSTEAFF.